This TCR beta chain is drawn from a study of OX40 agonist ivuxolimab in advanced cancers. Study as a whole: A diagnosis of hepatocellular carcinoma, melanoma, renal cell or head and neck cancer was present in dose-escalation patients.

Sequencing used immunoSEQ multiplex PCR; TCRdb keeps in-frame clones, though not all of them. Of about 32,000 clones in the sample, roughly 76% were seen once. The CDR3 is made up of 15 amino acids. The germline V gene has CDR1 SGHTA and CDR2 FQGNSA. Trimming shortened V by 1 base and J by 4 bases, and 12 bases separated the two germline ends. Drawing of blood for sampling happened at baseline, at cycle 4 day 1, and at cycle 7 day 1. This rearrangement joins TRBV7-2 to TRBJ2-3; perhaps TRBD1 as D (5 bases). The sequencing here drew on CD4+ or CD8+ T cells sorted from blood, taken in a trial of the OX40 agonist ivuxolimab. The sequence was collected from an adult with an advanced solid tumor such as melanoma, head and neck, liver or kidney cancer. CDR3 nucleotides: TGTGCCAGCAGCTTAGGACAGCCTGCCTCAGATACGCAGTATTTT. Translated, it gives CASSLGQPASDTQYF. The entire variable domain, with the rest obtained from reference TRBV7-2 and TRBJ2-3, is as follows: GAGVSQSPSNKVTEKGKDVELRCDPISGHTALYWYRQSLGQGLEFLIYFQGNSAPDKSGLPSDRFSAERTGGSVSTLTIQRTQQEDSAVYLCASSLGQPASDTQYFGPGTRLTVL.